One sample yielded the 25 T cell receptor beta chains listed below, sequenced in a study of long-term antiretroviral therapy in people with HIV. The authors ran the immunoSEQ assay, v3.0, at survey level. Sequencing was performed with immunoSEQ multiplex PCR; in TCRdb, only in-frame clones are kept and a portion is missing. The sample consists of more than 20,000 clones, 80% to 95% of them appearing once. The sequencing here drew on unsorted PBMCs, taken 4.4 years after starting antiretroviral therapy. These receptors were obtained from a woman aged 45-65 years with HIV.

The gene calls are TRBV5-1 and TRBJ1-1; D unresolved. This CDR3 region has 17 residues. V lost 0 bases and J lost 3, with 18 bases in between. Germline assignment: CDR1 SGHRS and CDR2 YFSETQ. The CDR3 sequence is CASSLGAHTRGYTEAFF. The CDR3 bases are TGCGCCAGCAGCTTGGGTGCGCACACCCGAGGGTACACTGAAGCTTTCTTT.

The CDR3 DNA is TGCGCCAGCAGCTTGGCTAGCGGGAGCAATGAGCAGTTCTTC. The encoded protein is CASSLASGSNEQFF. This rearrangement joins TRBV5-1 to TRBJ2-1, with 10 bases that match TRBD2. Germline trimming cut 0 bases from V and 6 bases from J; bases unmatched to any gene: 0. The length of the CDR3 is 14 residues. Germline V gene data show CDR1 as SGHRS and CDR2 as YFSETQ.

The J gene is TRBJ2-3, the V gene TRBV7-3; 8 nucleotides line up with TRBD2. Trimming removed 1 base from V and 3 bases from J; junction bases left unmatched: 6. The CDR3 spans 16 residues. Germline V gene data show CDR1 as SGHTA and CDR2 as FQGTGA. The CDR3 protein is CASSLSGGGRTDTQYF. CDR3 in DNA: TGTGCCAGCAGCTTAAGCGGCGGGGGGAGGACAGATACGCAGTATTTT.

V is TRBV6-6 and J is TRBJ2-6; a weak D match, TRBD2 (6 bases). Germline assignment: CDR1 MNHNY and CDR2 SVGAGI (reference sequence). V lost 5 bases and J 2 bases, leaving 10 bases between the germline ends. The CDR3 loop spans 15 amino acids. CDR3 sequence reads: CASSNGGAGANVLTF. CDR3 bases: TGTGCCAGCAGTAACGGGGGTGCTGGGGCCAACGTCCTGACTTTC.

V is TRBV5-1 and J is TRBJ1-6, with a tentative D call TRBD1 (6 bases). Looked up from germline, CDR1 is SGHRS and CDR2 is YFSETQ. The CDR3 is 17 residues long. V was pared by 6 bases and J by 6 bases, with 22 bases between. The CDR3 DNA follows: TGCGCCAGCACTCAACACGGCGCGGGGGCCACTAATTCACCCCTCCACTTT. This codes for CASTQHGAGATNSPLHF.

This rearrangement joins TRBV19 to TRBJ1-1; TRBD1 matches at 7 bases. Germline V lookup: CDR1 LNHDA, CDR2 SQIVND (reference sequence). The J segment lost 6 bases and the V segment lost 8 bases, leaving 12 bases of the junction unmatched. This CDR3 region has 14 residues. The CDR3 spells CASVPGQYESEAFF. DNA for the CDR3: TGTGCCAGTGTCCCGGGACAGTATGAGTCTGAAGCTTTCTTT.

The chain joins TRBV27 to TRBJ1-2; D is unresolved. This CDR3 region has 12 residues. Germline V gene sequence: CDR1 MNHEY, CDR2 SMNVEV (reference sequence). The V gene lost 6 bases and the J gene lost 5 bases, with 10 bases spanning the gap. The CDR3 DNA is TGTGCCAGCAGGTGGGATCGGTATGGCTACACCTTC. Translating it yields CASRWDRYGYTF.

The rearrangement links TRBV6-1 to TRBJ1-5; 9 nucleotides line up with TRBD1. Looked up from germline, CDR1 is MNHNS and CDR2 is SASEGT. The CDR3 length is 15 residues. V lost 3 bases to trimming and J lost 4 bases; unmatched junction nucleotides: 4. CDR3 nucleotide sequence: TGTGCCAGCAGTGATTGGGGACAGGGAAATCAGCCCCAGCATTTT. Translation: CASSDWGQGNQPQHF.

This clone was picked up one time. The chain joins TRBV4-1 to TRBJ2-7; 8 nucleotides align to TRBD1. The germline CDR1 and CDR2 sequences are MGHRA and YSYEKL. CDR3 length: 14 amino acids. The J segment lost 3 bases and the V segment lost 2 bases, leaving 3 bases of the junction unmatched. The CDR3 spells CASSQQDRDYEQYF. CDR3 nucleotides: TGCGCCAGCAGCCAACAGGACAGGGACTACGAGCAGTACTTC.

This chain links TRBV18 with TRBJ1-2, with a possible D match to TRBD1 (5 bases). Trimming stripped 2 bases from V and 2 bases from J, with 9 bases between. CDR3 size: 14 residues. CDR1 is KGHSH and CDR2 is LQKENI in the germline V gene. For the CDR3, the DNA is TGTGCCAGCTCACCAGACAGCCTAAACTATGGCTACACCTTC. This gives the protein CASSPDSLNYGYTF.

The V gene is TRBV30, the J gene TRBJ1-1; unclear D gene. Trimming took 4 bases from V and 5 from J, leaving 11 bases between them. Germline CDR1 reads GTSNPN; CDR2 reads SVGIG (reference sequence). The CDR3 covers 12 residues. This CDR3 is CAWNSEGTEAFF. CDR3 DNA: TGTGCCTGGAACAGTGAGGGAACTGAAGCTTTCTTT.

This clone was counted only a few times. V and J are TRBV4-1 and TRBJ1-2; D not resolved. This CDR3 is 14 amino acids long. Deletions cut 0 bases from V and 4 bases from J, with 9 bases between. Germline V CDR1 and CDR2: MGHRA, YSYEKL. CDR3 region: CASSQETRVYGYTF. The CDR3 DNA is TGCGCCAGCAGCCAAGAAACGCGCGTCTATGGCTACACCTTC.

This clone was counted only a few times. The germline gene is not matched at one end of the junction; a read error may be the cause. This chain's CDR3 is CASSLADFGETQYF. CDR3 in DNA: TGTGCTAGCAGCTTAGCGGACTTCGGGGAGACCCAGTACTTC. V usage is TRBV7-7 and J usage is TRBJ2-5, with D perhaps TRBD2 (6 bases). Germline assignment: CDR1 SSHAT and CDR2 FNYEAQ (reference sequence). The CDR3 loop spans 14 amino acids.

The table lists this clone with a count of one. V is TRBV2 and J is TRBJ1-5; D is possibly TRBD1 (5 bases). The length of the CDR3 is 14 residues. Per the germline V gene, CDR1 is SNHLY and CDR2 is FYNNEI. V was pared by 7 bases and J by 4 bases, with 14 bases between. Here the CDR3 reads CASMGGVGNQPQHF. The CDR3 DNA follows: TGTGCCAGCATGGGAGGGGTTGGGAATCAGCCCCAGCATTTT.

The genes are TRBV5-5 and TRBJ1-4; D is unresolved. Trimming took 0 bases from V and 4 from J, leaving 4 bases between them. This CDR3 region has 13 residues. CDR1 and CDR2 from the germline V gene are SGHKS and YYEKEE (reference sequence). The CDR3 region has the DNA TGTGCCAGCAGCTTGGCGAGTAATGAAAAACTGTTTTTT. It yields the protein CASSLASNEKLFF.

J is TRBJ2-2 and V is TRBV28; TRBD2 aligns across 12 bases. The CDR3 spans 19 residues. V was clipped by 2 bases and J by 0 bases; unmatched bases: 7. The germline V gene has CDR1 MDHEN and CDR2 SYDVKM. The CDR3 region is CASSLESSGGASNTGELFF. In DNA form, the CDR3 reads TGTGCCAGCAGTTTAGAATCTAGCGGGGGGGCCTCGAACACCGGGGAGCTGTTTTTT.

The rearrangement joins TRBV7-3 to TRBJ2-2; 7 positions match TRBD2. CDR3 size: 16 residues. V shed 1 base and J 2 bases; nucleotides not matched to a gene: 4. Germline CDR1 SGHTA, CDR2 FQGTGA. CDR3 DNA sequence: TGTGCCAGCAGCTTAAACAGCGGGGTTAACACCGGGGAGCTGTTTTTT. Protein sequence: CASSLNSGVNTGELFF.

The rearrangement uses TRBV5-5 and TRBJ1-2; D not certain. This CDR3 contains 13 residues. CDR1 is SGHKS and CDR2 is YYEKEE in the germline V gene (reference sequence). Trimming left V 2 bases short and J 0 bases short, with 5 bases between. The CDR3 coding sequence is TGTGCCAGCAGCTTCGGAACTAACTATGGCTACACCTTC. This encodes CASSFGTNYGYTF.

J is TRBJ2-1 and V is TRBV30; TRBD2 matches at 9 bases. This CDR3 region has 14 residues. The V gene end was trimmed by 4 bases and the J gene end by 5 bases; junction bases not matched to a gene: 6. Germline assignment: CDR1 GTSNPN and CDR2 SVGIG (reference sequence). The CDR3 nucleotides are TGTGCCTGGAATCGGCGGGGGGGCAACAATGAGCAGTTCTTC. Amino acid sequence: CAWNRRGGNNEQFF. Using reference TRBV30 and TRBJ2-1 for the parts outside the CDR3, the full variable domain is SQTIHQWPATLVQPVGSPLSLECTVEGTSNPNLYWYRQAAGRGLQLLFYSVGIGQISSEVPQNLSASRPQDRQFILSSKKLLLSDSGFYLCAWNRRGGNNEQFFGPGTRLTVL.

The gene calls are TRBV7-3 and TRBJ1-1; no definite D call. V was trimmed by 5 bases and J by 1 base, leaving 8 bases between them. The CDR3 runs 13 residues. Germline assignment: CDR1 SGHTA and CDR2 FQGTGA. CDR3: CASSPGKNTEAFF. The CDR3 region has the DNA TGTGCCAGCAGCCCGGGCAAGAACACTGAAGCTTTCTTT.

This clone came up once. This chain links TRBV7-6 with TRBJ2-2; 13 nucleotides line up with TRBD2. In germline, CDR1 is SGHVS, CDR2 FNYEAQ. The CDR3 is 18 amino acids. The ends lost 1 base at V and 4 bases at J; junction bases unmatched: 6. This chain's CDR3 is CASSLETSGGWSTGELFF. The CDR3 DNA sequence: TGTGCCAGCAGCTTAGAGACTAGCGGGGGGTGGAGCACCGGGGAGCTGTTTTTT.

The rearrangement links TRBV13 to TRBJ2-6; TRBD2 aligns across 8 bases. Germline-derived CDR1 and CDR2 are PRHDT and FYEKMQ (reference sequence). The CDR3 is 17 amino acids. The V gene end was trimmed by 4 bases and the J gene end by 0 bases; junction bases not matched to a gene: 5. The CDR3 nucleotides are TGTGCCAGCAGCTCCGGGGGGGTGGCCTCTGGGGCCAACGTCCTGACTTTC. It yields the protein CASSSGGVASGANVLTF.

This chain uses TRBV4-2 with TRBJ2-3, with 9 bases matching TRBD2. The CDR3 is made up of 18 amino acids. Germline V gives CDR1 LGHNA, CDR2 YNFKEQ. V dropped 4 bases and J dropped 11; count of bases not matched to a gene: 22. The CDR3: CASSPGGTGGGASGGQYF. The CDR3 DNA sequence: TGTGCCAGCAGCCCAGGCGGGACTGGCGGGGGGGCTTCCGGGGGGCAGTATTTT.

The rearrangement links TRBV7-3 to TRBJ2-3; D may match TRBD1 or TRBD2 (6 bases each). This CDR3 is 16 amino acids long. CDR1 SGHTA and CDR2 FQGTGA come from the germline V gene. V lost 4 bases to trimming and J lost 0 bases, with 14 bases between them. The CDR3, as DNA: TGTGCCAGCAGCTACGCCTTAGGGGGGAGCACAGATACGCAGTATTTT. Translating it yields CASSYALGGSTDTQYF. The entire variable domain, with the rest obtained from reference TRBV7-3 and TRBJ2-3, is as follows: GAGVSQTPSNKVTEKGKYVELRCDPISGHTALYWYRQSLGQGPEFLIYFQGTGAADDSGLPNDRFFAVRPEGSVSTLKIQRTERGDSAVYLCASSYALGGSTDTQYFGPGTRLTVL.

The V gene is TRBV7-8, the J gene TRBJ1-1; possibly TRBD1 for D (6 bases). Germline V gene sequence: CDR1 SGHVS, CDR2 FQNEAQ. There are 15 residues in the CDR3. V lost 5 bases and J 1 base, leaving 14 bases between the germline ends. The CDR3 coding sequence is TGTGCCAGCAGCCCAAGGGGGGGCAGGAACACTGAAGCTTTCTTT. It encodes CASSPRGGRNTEAFF.